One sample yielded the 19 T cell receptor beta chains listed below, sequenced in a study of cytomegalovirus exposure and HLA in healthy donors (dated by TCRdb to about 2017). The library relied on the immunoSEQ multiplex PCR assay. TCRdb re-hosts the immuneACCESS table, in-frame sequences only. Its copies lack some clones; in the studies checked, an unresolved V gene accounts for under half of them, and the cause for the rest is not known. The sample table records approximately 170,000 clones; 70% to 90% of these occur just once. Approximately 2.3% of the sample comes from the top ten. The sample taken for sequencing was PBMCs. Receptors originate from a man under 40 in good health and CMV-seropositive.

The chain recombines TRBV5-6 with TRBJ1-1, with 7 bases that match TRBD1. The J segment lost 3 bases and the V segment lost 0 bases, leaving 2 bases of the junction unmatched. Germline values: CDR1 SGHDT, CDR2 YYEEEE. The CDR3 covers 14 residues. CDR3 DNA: TGTGCCAGCAGCTTGGGACAGGGCCACACTGAAGCTTTCTTT. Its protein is CASSLGQGHTEAFF.

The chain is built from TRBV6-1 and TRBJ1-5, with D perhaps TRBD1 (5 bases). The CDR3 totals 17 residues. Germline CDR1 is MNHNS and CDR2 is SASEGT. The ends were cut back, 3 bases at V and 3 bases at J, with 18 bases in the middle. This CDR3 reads CASSEGGRRKFNQPQHF. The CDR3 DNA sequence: TGTGCCAGCAGTGAGGGGGGACGCCGAAAATTCAATCAGCCCCAGCATTTT.

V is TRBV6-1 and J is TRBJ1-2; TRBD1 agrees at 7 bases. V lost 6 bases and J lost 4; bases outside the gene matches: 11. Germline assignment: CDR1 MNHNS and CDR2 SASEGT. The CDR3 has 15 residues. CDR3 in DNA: TGTGCCAGCAGGGCTTCGGGACAGATCCTCTATGGCTACACCTTC. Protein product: CASRASGQILYGYTF.

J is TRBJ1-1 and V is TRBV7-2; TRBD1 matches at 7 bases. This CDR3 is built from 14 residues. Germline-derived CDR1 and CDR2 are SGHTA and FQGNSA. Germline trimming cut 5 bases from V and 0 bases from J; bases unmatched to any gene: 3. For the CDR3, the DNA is TGTGCCAGCAGCGCCAGGGGGATGAACACTGAAGCTTTCTTT. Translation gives CASSARGMNTEAFF.

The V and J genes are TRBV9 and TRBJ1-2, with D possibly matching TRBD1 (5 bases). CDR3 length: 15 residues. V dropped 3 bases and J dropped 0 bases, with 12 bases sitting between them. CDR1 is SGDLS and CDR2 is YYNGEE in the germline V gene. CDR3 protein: CASSEAGKANYGYTF. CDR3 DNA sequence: TGTGCCAGCAGCGAGGCAGGGAAAGCTAACTATGGCTACACCTTC.

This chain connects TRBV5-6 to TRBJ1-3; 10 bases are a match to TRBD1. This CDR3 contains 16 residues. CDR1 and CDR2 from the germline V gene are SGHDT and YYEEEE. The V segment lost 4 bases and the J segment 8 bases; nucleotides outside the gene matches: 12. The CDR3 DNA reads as TGTGCCAGCAGCCGAGCCATGACAGGGGGCGAGTACACCATATATTTT. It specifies CASSRAMTGGEYTIYF.

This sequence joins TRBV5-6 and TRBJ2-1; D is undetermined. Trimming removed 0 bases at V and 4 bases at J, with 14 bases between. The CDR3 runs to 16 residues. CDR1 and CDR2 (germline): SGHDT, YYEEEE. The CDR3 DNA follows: TGTGCCAGCAGCTTGGCCTCGGAGTCTCAATACAATGAGCAGTTCTTC. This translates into CASSLASESQYNEQFF.

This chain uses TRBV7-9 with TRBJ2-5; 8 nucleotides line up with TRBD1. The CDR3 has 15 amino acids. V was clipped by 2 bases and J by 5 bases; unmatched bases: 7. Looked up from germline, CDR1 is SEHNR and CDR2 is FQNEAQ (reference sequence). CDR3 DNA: TGTGCCAGCAGCTTATCGACAGGGGAGGCCGAGACCCAGTACTTC. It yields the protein CASSLSTGEAETQYF.

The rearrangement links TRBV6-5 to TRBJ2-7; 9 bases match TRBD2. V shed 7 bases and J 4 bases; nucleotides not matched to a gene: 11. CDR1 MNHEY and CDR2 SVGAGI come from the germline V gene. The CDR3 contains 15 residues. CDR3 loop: CASTSRAGGSYEQYF. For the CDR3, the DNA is TGTGCCAGCACCTCCCGGGCGGGGGGGTCATACGAGCAGTACTTC.

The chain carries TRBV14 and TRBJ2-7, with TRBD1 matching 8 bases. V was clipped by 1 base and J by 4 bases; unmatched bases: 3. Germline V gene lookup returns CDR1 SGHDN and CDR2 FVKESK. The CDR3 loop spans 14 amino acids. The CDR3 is CASSQGQGAYEQYF. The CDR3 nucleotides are TGTGCCAGCAGCCAAGGGCAGGGGGCTTACGAGCAGTACTTC.

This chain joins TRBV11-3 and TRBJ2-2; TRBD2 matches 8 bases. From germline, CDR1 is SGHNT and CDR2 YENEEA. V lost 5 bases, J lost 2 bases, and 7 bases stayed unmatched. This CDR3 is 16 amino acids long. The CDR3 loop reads CASSNRAGGNTGELFF. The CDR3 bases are TGTGCCAGCAGCAATAGGGCGGGGGGAAACACCGGGGAGCTGTTTTTT.

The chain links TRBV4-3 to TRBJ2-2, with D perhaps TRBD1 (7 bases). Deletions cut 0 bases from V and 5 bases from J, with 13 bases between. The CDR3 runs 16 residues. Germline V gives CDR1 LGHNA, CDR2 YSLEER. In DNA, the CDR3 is TGCGCCAGCAGCCAAGATGGAGGGGGCGGGACCGGGGAGCTGTTTTTT. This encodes CASSQDGGGGTGELFF.

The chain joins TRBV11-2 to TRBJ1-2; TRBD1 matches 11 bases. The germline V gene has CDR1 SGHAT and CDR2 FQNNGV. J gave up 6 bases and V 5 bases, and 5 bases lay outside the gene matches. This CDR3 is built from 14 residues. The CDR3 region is CASSLRTGGNGYTF. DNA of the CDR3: TGTGCCAGCAGCCTTCGGACAGGGGGCAATGGCTACACCTTC.

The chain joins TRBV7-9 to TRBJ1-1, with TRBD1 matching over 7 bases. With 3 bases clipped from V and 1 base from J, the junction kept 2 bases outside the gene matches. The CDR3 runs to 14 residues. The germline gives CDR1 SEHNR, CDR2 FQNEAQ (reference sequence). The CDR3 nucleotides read TGTGCCAGCAGCTTCGGGACAGCGAACACTGAAGCTTTCTTT. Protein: CASSFGTANTEAFF. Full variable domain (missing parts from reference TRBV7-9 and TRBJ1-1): DTGVSQNPRHKITKRGQNVTFRCDPISEHNRLYWYRQTLGQGPEFLTYFQNEAQLEKSRLLSDRFSAERPKGSFSTLEIQRTEQGDSAMYLCASSFGTANTEAFFGQGTRLTVV.

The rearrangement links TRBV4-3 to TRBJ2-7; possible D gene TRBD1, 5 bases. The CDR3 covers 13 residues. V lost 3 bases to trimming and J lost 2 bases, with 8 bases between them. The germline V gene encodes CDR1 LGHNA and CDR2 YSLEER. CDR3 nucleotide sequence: TGCGCCAGCAGCCAGCAGGGCGCCTACGAGCAGTACTTC. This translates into CASSQQGAYEQYF.

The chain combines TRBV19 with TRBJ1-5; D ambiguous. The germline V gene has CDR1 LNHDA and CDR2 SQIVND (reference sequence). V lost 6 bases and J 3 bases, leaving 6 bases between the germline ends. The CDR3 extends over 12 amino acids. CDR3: CASRNYNQPQHF. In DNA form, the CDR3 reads TGTGCCAGTAGAAACTACAATCAGCCCCAGCATTTT.

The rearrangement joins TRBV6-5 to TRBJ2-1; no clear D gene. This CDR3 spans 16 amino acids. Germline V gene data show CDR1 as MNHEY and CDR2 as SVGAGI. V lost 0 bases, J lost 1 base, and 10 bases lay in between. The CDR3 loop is CASSYSFQESYNEQFF. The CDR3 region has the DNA TGTGCCAGCAGTTACTCTTTCCAGGAATCCTACAATGAGCAGTTCTTC.

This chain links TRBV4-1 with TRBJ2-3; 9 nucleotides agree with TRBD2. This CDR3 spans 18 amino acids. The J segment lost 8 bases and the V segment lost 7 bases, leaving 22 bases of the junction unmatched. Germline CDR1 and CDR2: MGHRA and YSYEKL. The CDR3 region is CASNAGGARRPVLATQYF. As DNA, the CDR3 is TGCGCCAGCAATGCGGGGGGGGCTCGCCGTCCGGTGTTGGCTACGCAGTATTTT.

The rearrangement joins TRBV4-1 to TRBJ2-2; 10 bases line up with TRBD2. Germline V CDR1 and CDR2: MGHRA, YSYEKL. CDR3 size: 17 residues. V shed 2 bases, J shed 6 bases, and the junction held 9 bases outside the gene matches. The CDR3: CASSQRGSGGAPGELFF. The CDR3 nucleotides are TGCGCCAGCAGCCAAAGGGGGAGCGGGGGGGCCCCCGGGGAGCTGTTTTTT.